This TCR beta chain was recorded in a study of blood T cells in healthy people across ages. Study-wide results and limits: From one million sequenced T cells, diversity estimates were lower bounds.

On this clonotype: The antigen remains unidentified.

Then a second PCR, running roughly 7 to 12 cycles, was carried out with a sample-barcoded 5' primer and a J-beta primer mix. Via MiXCR, TCRdb re-called the 5' RACE reads, giving one row per CDR3 protein. In the table there are about 640,000 distinct CDR3 sequences, under 65% of which are singletons. Germline lookup yields CDR1 DFQATT and CDR2 SNEGSKA (reference sequence). Trimming left V 5 bases short and J 6 bases short, with 20 bases between. This CDR3 comprises 14 residues. Sequencing used blood. The sequence was obtained from a man aged 55 to 69 in good health. This chain connects TRBV20-1 to TRBJ2-7; TRBD1 or TRBD2 may be the D gene (8 bases each). The DNA of the CDR3 is TGCAGTGCTTTTGCGGGGGGACAGGTCAGCGAGCAGTACTTC. Its protein is CSAFAGGQVSEQYF.